A single T cell receptor (beta chain) is shown here with its context. Antigen unknown. The germline CDR1 and CDR2 sequences are LNHDA and SQIVND (reference sequence). V was cut by 4 bases and J by 4 bases, with 15 bases left in between. The CDR3 consists of 15 residues. These data belong to a study of OX40 agonist ivuxolimab in advanced cancers. Study results and caveats: Clonal expansion by week 6 occurred in CD4+ and CD8+ blood T cells (at 0.1 to 3.0 mg/kg). Certain nonresponders additionally had low normalized T-cell clonal expansion.

Libraries were prepared by immunoSEQ multiplex PCR; TCRdb keeps only in-frame clonotypes and omits some of them. This table has tens of thousands of clones, under 90% appearing once. The genes are TRBV19 and TRBJ2-3, with D maybe TRBD1 (6 bases). Sequencing was performed on CD4+ or CD8+ T cells sorted from blood, taken in a trial of the OX40 agonist ivuxolimab. The receptor was derived from an adult with an advanced solid tumor such as melanoma, head and neck, liver or kidney cancer. The CDR3: CASSKGHKTADTQYF. The CDR3 DNA is TGTGCCAGTAGTAAGGGACATAAGACCGCAGATACGCAGTATTTT.